A single sample gave rise to the 6 T cell receptor beta chains below, sequenced in a study of shared clonotypes between healthy human individuals. CD8 cells regarded as naive lacked CD45RO, were positively chosen for CCR7, and omitted terminally differentiated effector memory CD45RA+ cells. Libraries were prepared by immunoSEQ multiplex PCR; TCRdb keeps only in-frame clonotypes and omits some of them. The sample consists of around 580,000 clones, roughly 98% of them appearing once. Sequenced material: naive CD8+ T cells sorted from blood. The source is a young man in good health.

The gene calls are TRBV27 and TRBJ2-7, with TRBD2 as a possible D gene (7 bases). Germline V gene lookup returns CDR1 MNHEY and CDR2 SMNVEV (reference sequence). The CDR3 extends over 15 amino acids. Trimming removed 6 bases from V and 2 bases from J, with 17 bases in between. CDR3 protein: CASRVGARGAYEQYF. CDR3 coding DNA: TGTGCCAGCAGAGTGGGGGCCCGGGGGGCCTACGAGCAGTACTTC.

V and J are TRBV7-2 and TRBJ2-7; D may be TRBD2 (6 bases). Germline CDR1 and CDR2: SGHTA and FQGNSA. The CDR3 sequence is 14 residues long. Trimming took 5 bases from V and 2 from J, leaving 13 bases between them. CDR3 loop: CASSQAGLTYEQYF. The CDR3 coding sequence is TGTGCCAGCAGCCAAGCGGGTCTTACCTACGAGCAGTACTTC.

This clone was recorded only once. V and J are TRBV29-1 and TRBJ2-2; D ambiguous. Germline V gene lookup returns CDR1 SQVTM and CDR2 ANQGSEA. V was pared by 3 bases and J by 5 bases, with 10 bases between. CDR3 size: 13 residues. CDR3 DNA: TGCAGCGTTGAGCCCCGTGAAACCGGGGAGCTGTTTTTT. Amino acid sequence: CSVEPRETGELFF.

The V gene is TRBV27, the J gene TRBJ2-7; D unclear. Trimming cost V 0 bases and J 7 bases, with 10 bases left between them. This CDR3 contains 13 residues. CDR1 and CDR2 (germline): MNHEY, SMNVEV (reference sequence). CDR3: CASSLSSRKEQYF. For the CDR3, the DNA is TGTGCCAGCAGTTTATCTTCCCGGAAAGAGCAGTACTTC.

The chain couples TRBV7-3 to TRBJ2-3; 9 bases match TRBD2. Trimming cost V 0 bases and J 1 base; bases outside gene matches: 8. The CDR3 totals 18 residues. Germline loops: CDR1 SGHTA, CDR2 FQGTGA. CDR3 amino acids: CASSLTAGLAPGTDTQYF. The CDR3, as DNA: TGTGCCAGCAGCTTAACTGCTGGACTAGCGCCCGGCACAGATACGCAGTATTTT. The entire variable domain, with the rest obtained from reference TRBV7-3 and TRBJ2-3, is as follows: GAGVSQTPSNKVTEKGKYVELRCDPISGHTALYWYRQSLGQGPEFLIYFQGTGAADDSGLPNDRFFAVRPEGSVSTLKIQRTERGDSAVYLCASSLTAGLAPGTDTQYFGPGTRLTVL.

The chain recombines TRBV5-1 with TRBJ2-7; TRBD1 matches at 9 bases. V was clipped by 4 bases and J by 4 bases; unmatched bases: 3. CDR3 length equals 13 residues. Germline loops: CDR1 SGHRS, CDR2 YFSETQ. CDR3 region: CASSVGTGYEQYF. The DNA for the CDR3 is TGCGCCAGCAGCGTCGGGACAGGGTACGAGCAGTACTTC. The full variable domain, with the rest looked up from reference TRBV5-1 and TRBJ2-7, is KAGVTQTPRYLIKTRGQQVTLSCSPISGHRSVSWYQQTPGQGLQFLFEYFSETQRNKGNFPGRFSGRQFSNSRSEMNVSTLELGDSALYLCASSVGTGYEQYFGPGTRLTVT.